The entry that follows covers one T cell receptor (beta chain) sequence. Given a much more abundant clone one base away, this may be a read error. The same CDR3 also results from other DNA sequences found in this sample. This entry comes from a study of control samples from healthy donors and cancer patients. Profiling relied on immunoSEQ multiplex PCR, and the TCRdb table lists in-frame clones only, not all of them. The table has about 100,000 clones, over 90% seen once; the top ten hold 6.5% to 9.5%. CDR3 length: 14 residues. V lost 0 bases and J 0 bases, leaving 6 bases between the germline ends. The V gene's germline CDR1 is SGHRS and CDR2 YFSETQ.

The sequence was collected from a man younger than 35 in good health. The gene calls are TRBV5-1 and TRBJ1-1; no firm D call. Input material: blood. In nucleotides, the CDR3 is TGCGCCAGCAGCTTGGGGCATATGAACACTGAAGCTTTCTTT. Translated: CASSLGHMNTEAFF.